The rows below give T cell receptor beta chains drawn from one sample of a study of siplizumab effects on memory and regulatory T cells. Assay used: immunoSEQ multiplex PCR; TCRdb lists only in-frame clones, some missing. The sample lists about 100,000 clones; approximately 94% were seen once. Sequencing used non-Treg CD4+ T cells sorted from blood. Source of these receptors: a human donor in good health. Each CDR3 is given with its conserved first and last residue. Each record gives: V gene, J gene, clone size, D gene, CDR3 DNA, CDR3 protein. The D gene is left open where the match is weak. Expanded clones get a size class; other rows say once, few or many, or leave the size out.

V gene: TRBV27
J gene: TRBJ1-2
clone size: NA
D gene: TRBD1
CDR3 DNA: TGTGCCAGCAGACGGGACAGGAACTATGGCTACACCTTC
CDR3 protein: CASRRDRNYGYTF

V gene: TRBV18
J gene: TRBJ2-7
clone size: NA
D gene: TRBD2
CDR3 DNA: TGTGCCAGCTCAACTGGGGCTTTTGCGGGAGTAGAGCAGTACTTC
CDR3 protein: CASSTGAFAGVEQYF

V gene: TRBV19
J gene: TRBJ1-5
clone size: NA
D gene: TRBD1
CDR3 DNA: TGTGCCAGTAGTCTCCGGACAGGATCTAACGTGGGCAATCAGCCCCAGCATTTT
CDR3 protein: CASSLRTGSNVGNQPQHF

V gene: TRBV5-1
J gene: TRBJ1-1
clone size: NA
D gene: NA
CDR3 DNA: TGCGCCAGCAGTATTTCGACAGGAGGGAACATTGAAGCTTTCTTT
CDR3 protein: CASSISTGGNIEAFF

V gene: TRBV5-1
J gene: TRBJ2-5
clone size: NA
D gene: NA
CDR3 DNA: TGCGCCAGCAGCGAACCGCAAGAGACCCAGTACTTC
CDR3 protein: CASSEPQETQYF

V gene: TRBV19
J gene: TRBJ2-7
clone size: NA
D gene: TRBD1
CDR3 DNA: TGTGCCAGTAGTATAGGGACAGGGGAGTTCTACGAGCAGTACTTC
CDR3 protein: CASSIGTGEFYEQYF

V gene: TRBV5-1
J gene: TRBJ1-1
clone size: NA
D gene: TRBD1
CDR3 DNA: TGCGCCAGCAGTTATACAGGGGGAGTCACTGAAGCTTTCTTT
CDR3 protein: CASSYTGGVTEAFF

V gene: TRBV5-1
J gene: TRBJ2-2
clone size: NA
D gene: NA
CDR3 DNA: TGCGCCAGCAGCTCGACCACCGGGGAGCTGTTTTTT
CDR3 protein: CASSSTTGELFF

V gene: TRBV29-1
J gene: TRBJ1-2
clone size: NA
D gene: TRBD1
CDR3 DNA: TGCAGCGTTCGACAGGGGGATAACTATGGCTACACCTTC
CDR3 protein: CSVRQGDNYGYTF

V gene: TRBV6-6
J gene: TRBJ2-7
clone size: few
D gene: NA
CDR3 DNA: TGTGCCAGCAGTTACGGGTCGATCTACGAGCAGTACTTC
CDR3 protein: CASSYGSIYEQYF

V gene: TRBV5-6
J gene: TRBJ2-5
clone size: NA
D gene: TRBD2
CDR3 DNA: TGTGCCAGCAGCTTAGCGGGAGGGACCCAAGAGACCCAGTACTTC
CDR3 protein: CASSLAGGTQETQYF

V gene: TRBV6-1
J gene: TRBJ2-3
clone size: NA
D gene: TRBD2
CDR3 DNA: TGTGCCAGCAGTGCCGGGAGGGCCCTCTACACAGATACGCAGTATTTT
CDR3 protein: CASSAGRALYTDTQYF

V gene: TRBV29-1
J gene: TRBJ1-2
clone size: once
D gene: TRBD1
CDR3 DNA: TGCAGCGTTACGATGACAGGGGCTTATGGCTACACCTTC
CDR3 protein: CSVTMTGAYGYTF

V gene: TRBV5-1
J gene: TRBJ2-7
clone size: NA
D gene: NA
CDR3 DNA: TGCGCCAGCAGAAAGGAAACAGGGCTTGAGGAGCAGTACTTC
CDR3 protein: CASRKETGLEEQYF

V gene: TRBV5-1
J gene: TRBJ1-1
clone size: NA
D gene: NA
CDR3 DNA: TGCGCCAGCAGCTTGGAACCCCTGAACACTGAAGCTTTCTTT
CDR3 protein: CASSLEPLNTEAFF

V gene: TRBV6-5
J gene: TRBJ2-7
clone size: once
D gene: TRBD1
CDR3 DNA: TGTGCCAGTTCCGCATGGGACAGTTACGAGCAGTACTTC
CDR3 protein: CASSAWDSYEQYF

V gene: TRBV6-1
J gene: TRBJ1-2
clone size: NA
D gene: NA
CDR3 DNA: TGTGCCAGCAGAACAACAGGGAGCTATGGCTACACCTTC
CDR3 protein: CASRTTGSYGYTF

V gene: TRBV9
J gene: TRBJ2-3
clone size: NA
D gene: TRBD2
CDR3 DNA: TGTGCCAGCAGCGGTGGACTAGCGGGTACTAGCACAGATACGCAGTATTTT
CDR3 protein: CASSGGLAGTSTDTQYF

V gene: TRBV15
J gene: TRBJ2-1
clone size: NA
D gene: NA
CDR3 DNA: TGTGCCACCAGCAGACAGGGGTCTCAGCAGTTCTTC
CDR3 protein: CATSRQGSQQFF

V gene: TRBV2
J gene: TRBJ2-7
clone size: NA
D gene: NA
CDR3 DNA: TGTGCCAGCAGCGATGACTTAATAAAAAACTACGAGCAGTACTTC
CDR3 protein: CASSDDLIKNYEQYF

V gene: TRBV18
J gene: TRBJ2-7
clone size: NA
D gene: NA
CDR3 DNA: TGTGCCAGCTCACCCCTGATCGGGCGAGCGGAGTACTTC
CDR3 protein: CASSPLIGRAEYF

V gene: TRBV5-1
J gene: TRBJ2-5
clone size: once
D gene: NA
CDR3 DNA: TGCGCCAGCAGCCAAGACAGGCGGCAAGAGACCCAGTACTTC
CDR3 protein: CASSQDRRQETQYF

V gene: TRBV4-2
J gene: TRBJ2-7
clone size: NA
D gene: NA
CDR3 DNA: TGTGCCAGCAGCCAAGATACTCGGACCTACGAGCAGTACTTC
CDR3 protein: CASSQDTRTYEQYF

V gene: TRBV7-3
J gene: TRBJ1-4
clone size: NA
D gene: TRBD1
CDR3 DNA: TGTGCCAGCAGCTCGGGACAGGGGAATGAAAAACTGTTTTTT
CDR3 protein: CASSSGQGNEKLFF

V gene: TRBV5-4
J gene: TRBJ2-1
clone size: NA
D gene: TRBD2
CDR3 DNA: TGTGCCAGCAGCAAAAAAAGCGGGAGCTCCTACAATGAGCAGTTCTTC
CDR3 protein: CASSKKSGSSYNEQFF

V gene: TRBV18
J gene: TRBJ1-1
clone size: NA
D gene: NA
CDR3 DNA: TGTGCCAGCTCACCCCCCCAATCGGGGCCCGGGACTGAAGCTTTCTTT
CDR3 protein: CASSPPQSGPGTEAFF

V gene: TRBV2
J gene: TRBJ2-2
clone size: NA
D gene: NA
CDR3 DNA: TGTGCCAGCAGTGTTGAAAGGGAGGGGGAGCTGTTTTTT
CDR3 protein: CASSVEREGELFF

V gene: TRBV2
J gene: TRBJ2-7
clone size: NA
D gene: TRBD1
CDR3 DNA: TGTGCCAGCAGAGGACAGGGTCATCTCTACGAGCAGTACTTC
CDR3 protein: CASRGQGHLYEQYF

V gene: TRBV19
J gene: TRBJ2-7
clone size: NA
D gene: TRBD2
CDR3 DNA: TGTGCCAGTGGGAAGAAAGCGGGAAGCTACGAGCAGTACTTC
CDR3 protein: CASGKKAGSYEQYF

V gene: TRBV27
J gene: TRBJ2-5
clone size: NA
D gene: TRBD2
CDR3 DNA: TGTGCCAGCAGTTTTGGGGGACTAGCGGCAACCCAAGAGACCCAGTACTTC
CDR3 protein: CASSFGGLAATQETQYF

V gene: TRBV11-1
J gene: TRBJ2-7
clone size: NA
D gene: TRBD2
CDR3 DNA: TGTGCCAGCAGCTTAGTGGGGCGGGAGCTCCACGAGCAGTACTTC
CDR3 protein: CASSLVGRELHEQYF

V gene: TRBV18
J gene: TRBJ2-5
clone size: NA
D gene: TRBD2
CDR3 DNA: TGTGCCAGCTCACCACCCGGGAGGCCAGAGACCCAGTACTTC
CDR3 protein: CASSPPGRPETQYF